This TCR beta chain was sequenced for a study of T cells in localized non-small cell lung cancer. The repertoire was sequenced with immunoSEQ multiplex PCR; TCRdb's copy has only in-frame clones and lacks some. The sample lists 35,000 to 40,000 clones; around 90% were seen once. This TCR was recovered from a woman between 35 and 70 years old with stage I lung adenocarcinoma. The source material was peripheral blood, sampled before any cancer treatment.

CDR3 protein: CASAHGTGVTGELFF. CDR3 in DNA: TGTGCCAGCGCCCATGGGACAGGGGTAACCGGGGAGCTGTTTTTT. The rearrangement joins TRBV27 to TRBJ2-2; 10 positions match TRBD1. The germline gives CDR1 MNHEY, CDR2 SMNVEV (reference sequence). The V segment lost 8 bases and the J segment 5 bases; nucleotides outside the gene matches: 8. This CDR3 has 15 amino acids.